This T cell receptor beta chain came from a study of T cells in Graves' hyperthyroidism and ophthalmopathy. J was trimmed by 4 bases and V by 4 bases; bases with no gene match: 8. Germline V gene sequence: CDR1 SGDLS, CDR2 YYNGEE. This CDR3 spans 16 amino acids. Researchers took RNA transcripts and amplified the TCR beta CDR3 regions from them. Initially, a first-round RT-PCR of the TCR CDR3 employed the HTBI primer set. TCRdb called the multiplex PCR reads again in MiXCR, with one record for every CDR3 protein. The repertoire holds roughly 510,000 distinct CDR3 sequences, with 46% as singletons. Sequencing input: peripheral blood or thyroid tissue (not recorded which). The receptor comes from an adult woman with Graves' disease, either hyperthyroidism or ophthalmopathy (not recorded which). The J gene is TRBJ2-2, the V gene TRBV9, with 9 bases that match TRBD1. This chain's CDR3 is CASSPRTGESTGELFF. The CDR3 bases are TGTGCCAGCAGCCCGAGGACAGGGGAGAGCACCGGGGAGCTGTTTTTT.